This T cell receptor (beta chain) emerged from a study of CD8 T cells in Susac syndrome. CD8+ and CD4+ T cells from blood underwent TCR beta sequencing, which was carried out in a high-throughput format. Healthy donors formed controls matched for age and sex. Negative isolation yielded CD8+ and CD4+ T cells; FACS enriched TEMRA cells. Random hexamers were used to reverse transcribe the RNA input (about 0.5 to 1 ug). Multiplex PCR with immunoSEQ amplified the TCR beta CDR3 across 54 Vbeta and 13 Jbeta. Each CDR3 protein is one row after TCRdb ran MiXCR on the immunoSEQ multiplex PCR reads. Of over 100,000 distinct CDR3 sequences in the sample, roughly 97% were seen once. V shed 4 bases and J shed 8 bases, with 15 bases lying between them. Looked up from germline, CDR1 is DFQATT and CDR2 is SNEGSKA (reference sequence). This CDR3 is 14 amino acids long.

Sequencing was done on a sample of CD4+ T cells from PBMCs. The receptor's source is a human donor in good health. The chain recombines TRBV20-1 with TRBJ1-6, with D perhaps matching TRBD1 (5 bases). The CDR3 loop is CSATPADSYSPLHF. CDR3 DNA sequence: TGCAGTGCTACCCCTGCCGACAGTTATTCACCCCTCCACTTT.